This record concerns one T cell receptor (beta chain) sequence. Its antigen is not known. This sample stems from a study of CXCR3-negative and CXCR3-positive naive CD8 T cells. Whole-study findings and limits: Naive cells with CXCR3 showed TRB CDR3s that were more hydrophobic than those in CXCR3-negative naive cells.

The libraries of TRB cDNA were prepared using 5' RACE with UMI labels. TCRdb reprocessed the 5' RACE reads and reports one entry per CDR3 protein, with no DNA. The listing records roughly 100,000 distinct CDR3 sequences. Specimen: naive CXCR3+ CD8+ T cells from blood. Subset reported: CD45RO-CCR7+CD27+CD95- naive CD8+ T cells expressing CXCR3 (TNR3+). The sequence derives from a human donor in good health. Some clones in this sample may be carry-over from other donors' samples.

CDR3: CASSKRSGPPGEQYF. The chain couples TRBV21-1 to TRBJ2-7; the TRBD1 assignment by TCRdb is unverifiable without DNA. TRBV21-1 is a recognized pseudogene. The CDR3 is 15 residues long.